The 28 T cell receptor beta chains presented below share a single source sample, sequenced in a study of shared T cell receptors in the human thymus. Measured with immunoSEQ multiplex PCR; TCRdb has only the in-frame clones, and not every one. The table shows hundreds of thousands of clones, with 85% to 95% occurring only once. The sequenced sample was thymocytes. The receptor set was obtained from a human donor.

This chain links TRBV7-2 with TRBJ1-2; D is ambiguous. Trimming took off 5 bases at V and 0 bases at J, with 13 bases between the two ends. This CDR3 has 15 amino acids. Germline V gene data show CDR1 as SGHTA and CDR2 as FQGNSA. The CDR3 coding sequence is TGTGCCAGCAGCGCTCTCACCGGGGCTAACTATGGCTACACCTTC. Its translation: CASSALTGANYGYTF.

The V and J genes are TRBV19 and TRBJ2-5, with TRBD1 identical over 9 bases. J lost 3 bases, V lost 3 bases, and 2 bases had no gene match. The CDR3 loop spans 14 amino acids. CDR1 LNHDA and CDR2 SQIVND come from the germline V gene (reference sequence). This CDR3 reads CASSMGDREETQYF. CDR3 nucleotides: TGTGCCAGTAGTATGGGGGACAGGGAAGAGACCCAGTACTTC.

The chain joins TRBV5-4 to TRBJ1-2; perhaps TRBD1 as D (5 bases). CDR3 size: 14 residues. V lost 4 bases, J lost 8 bases, and 18 bases lay in between. Per the germline V gene, CDR1 is SGHNT and CDR2 is YYREEE (reference sequence). Here the CDR3 DNA reads TGTGCCAGCAGCGCCGGGACCGACGTCCTGGGCTACACCTTC. Its translation is CASSAGTDVLGYTF.

This chain links TRBV28 with TRBJ2-4; TRBD2 might be the D (5 bases). The V and J ends lost 6 bases and 0 bases respectively, with 21 bases between them. Germline CDR1 is MDHEN and CDR2 is SYDVKM. This CDR3 contains 18 residues. Written as DNA, the CDR3 is TGTGCCAGCAGGCCCACTGTTTCGGGGATGGGAGCCAAAAACATTCAGTACTTC. Amino acid sequence: CASRPTVSGMGAKNIQYF.

V is TRBV4-3 and J is TRBJ2-7; D is undetermined. The ends were cut back, 0 bases at V and 2 bases at J, with 8 bases in the middle. Germline V gives CDR1 LGHNA, CDR2 YSLEER. CDR3 length: 14 residues. CDR3 nucleotide sequence: TGCGCCAGCAGCCAAGAAGGTGAACCCTACGAGCAGTACTTC. Translating it yields CASSQEGEPYEQYF.

The CDR3 DNA follows: TGTGCCAGCAGCTTGCTCTGGCTAGCGGGAGCATTAGGAACCGGGGAGCTGTTTTTT. It specifies CASSLLWLAGALGTGELFF. J is TRBJ2-2 and V is TRBV5-6; 10 bases map to TRBD2. The germline V gene has CDR1 SGHDT and CDR2 YYEEEE. The CDR3 contains 19 residues. After removal of 1 base from V and 5 bases from J, the junction contained 14 bases not matched to a gene.

J is TRBJ2-7 and V is TRBV5-1; D is ambiguous. Trimming shortened V by 0 bases and J by 2 bases, and 9 bases separated the two germline ends. The length of the CDR3 is 14 residues. Germline CDR1 is SGHRS and CDR2 is YFSETQ. In nucleotides, the CDR3 is TGCGCCAGCAGCTTGGATGGGCATACCTACGAGCAGTACTTC. Its protein product is CASSLDGHTYEQYF.

V gene TRBV27 combines with J gene TRBJ2-7; D is ambiguous. Germline V gene data show CDR1 as MNHEY and CDR2 as SMNVEV (reference sequence). Trimming cost V 5 bases and J 5 bases, with 13 bases left between them. The CDR3 is made up of 13 amino acids. CDR3 DNA sequence: TGTGCCAGCAGTCCGCCTAAAGTTCACGAGCAGTACTTC. This sequence encodes CASSPPKVHEQYF.

The chain has TRBV14 and TRBJ2-3; 9 positions match TRBD2. Trimming cost V 2 bases and J 2 bases; bases outside gene matches: 8. The germline V gene has CDR1 SGHDN and CDR2 FVKESK. The CDR3 sequence is 17 residues long. In DNA, the CDR3 is TGTGCCAGCAGCCAACGGTGGCGGGAGGGCCTCACAGATACGCAGTATTTT. This encodes CASSQRWREGLTDTQYF. Filled out from reference TRBV14 and TRBJ2-3, the complete variable domain reads EAGVTQFPSHSVIEKGQTVTLRCDPISGHDNLYWYRRVMGKEIKFLLHFVKESKQDESGMPNNRFLAERTGGTYSTLKVQPAELEDSGVYFCASSQRWREGLTDTQYFGPGTRLTVL.

This chain links TRBV29-1 with TRBJ2-4; 8 bases fit TRBD2. CDR3 length equals 12 residues. V shed 3 bases, J shed 5 bases, and the junction held 0 bases outside the gene matches. Germline values: CDR1 SQVTM, CDR2 ANQGSEA. CDR3 region: CSVDGGENIQYF. As DNA, the CDR3 is TGCAGCGTTGACGGGGGGGAAAACATTCAGTACTTC.

The chain joins TRBV14 to TRBJ1-2; D is undetermined. V shed 6 bases and J shed 3 bases, with 23 bases lying between them. CDR1 is SGHDN and CDR2 is FVKESK in the germline V gene. This CDR3 region has 17 residues. CDR3 amino acids: CASSPRKALYAHYGYTF. Written as DNA, the CDR3 is TGTGCCAGCAGTCCAAGAAAGGCACTTTATGCACACTATGGCTACACCTTC.

The V call is TRBV9, the J call TRBJ2-5; 8 positions match TRBD1. V was clipped by 4 bases and J by 5 bases; unmatched bases: 13. CDR1 and CDR2 from the germline V gene are SGDLS and YYNGEE. The CDR3 has 16 residues. Written as DNA, the CDR3 is TGTGCCAGCAGCATAGGACAGGGTTCCCGTAGGGAGACCCAGTACTTC. This encodes CASSIGQGSRRETQYF.

This sequence joins TRBV2 and TRBJ2-5, with 7 bases identical to TRBD1. V was clipped by 9 bases and J by 5 bases; unmatched bases: 0. Germline loops: CDR1 SNHLY, CDR2 FYNNEI. The length of the CDR3 is 10 residues. The CDR3 loop is CARQGETQYF. The DNA for the CDR3 is TGTGCCAGACAGGGGGAGACCCAGTACTTC.

The rearrangement links TRBV2 to TRBJ2-1, with 7 bases aligning to TRBD2. CDR3 length: 17 amino acids. The ends lost 2 bases at V and 7 bases at J; junction bases unmatched: 14. Looked up from germline, CDR1 is SNHLY and CDR2 is FYNNEI. The CDR3: CASSESLGREEGNEQFF. CDR3 bases: TGTGCCAGCAGTGAAAGTTTAGGGAGGGAAGAAGGGAATGAGCAGTTCTTC.

The J gene is TRBJ2-5, the V gene TRBV7-3; 12 positions agree with TRBD1. Germline CDR1 and CDR2: SGHTA and FQGTGA. Germline trimming cut 3 bases from V and 5 bases from J; bases unmatched to any gene: 7. The length of the CDR3 is 16 residues. The CDR3 region is CASSFLGTGGEETQYF. The CDR3 DNA is TGTGCCAGCAGCTTCCTCGGGACAGGGGGCGAGGAGACCCAGTACTTC.

This clone was seen once. V is TRBV7-6 and J is TRBJ2-1, with D perhaps TRBD2 (6 bases). The length of the CDR3 is 15 residues. Germline V gene data show CDR1 as SGHVS and CDR2 as FNYEAQ. The V end was cut by 4 bases, the J end by 0 bases, with 10 bases between. The CDR3 DNA reads as TGTGCCAGCAGCTCGGGACTCCGCTCCTACAATGAGCAGTTCTTC. This translates into CASSSGLRSYNEQFF.

The rearrangement joins TRBV6-1 to TRBJ1-3, with D unclear. V dropped 4 bases and J dropped 1 base, with 11 bases sitting between them. The CDR3 length is 15 residues. Looked up from germline, CDR1 is MNHNS and CDR2 is SASEGT. In nucleotides, the CDR3 is TGTGCCAGCAGTGTCGGTAGGCGATCTGGAAACACCATATATTTT. Translated: CASSVGRRSGNTIYF.

This chain uses TRBV6-5 with TRBJ2-3, with 8 bases aligning to TRBD2. Germline loops: CDR1 MNHEY, CDR2 SVGAGI. The CDR3 spans 16 residues. Trimming removed 2 bases from V and 0 bases from J; junction bases left unmatched: 4. The CDR3 spells CASSYRTSLSTDTQYF. In DNA form, the CDR3 reads TGTGCCAGCAGTTACAGGACTAGCCTTAGCACAGATACGCAGTATTTT.

The chain uses TRBV19 and TRBJ1-5; D might be TRBD1 (5 bases). The CDR3 consists of 15 residues. Germline V gives CDR1 LNHDA, CDR2 SQIVND (reference sequence). V was shortened by 3 bases and J by 3 bases, with 12 bases between the two germline ends. CDR3 residues: CASSIPQGDNQPQHF. CDR3 DNA sequence: TGTGCCAGTAGTATCCCCCAGGGTGACAATCAGCCCCAGCATTTT.

The chain is built from TRBV28 and TRBJ2-1; 8 bases map to TRBD2. Germline-derived CDR1 and CDR2 are MDHEN and SYDVKM. Trimming at V came to 6 bases and at J to 12 bases, leaving 13 bases not matched to a gene. This CDR3 contains 14 residues. As DNA, the CDR3 is TGTGCCAGCAGCTCCCCCGGGACTAGGCAATGGCAGTTCTTC. Its translation: CASSSPGTRQWQFF.

This rearrangement joins TRBV7-9 to TRBJ1-1, with D hard to call. CDR3 length: 17 residues. Germline V gene sequence: CDR1 SEHNR, CDR2 FQNEAQ (reference sequence). V was pared by 10 bases and J by 0 bases, with 24 bases between. CDR3 protein: CAIPPREGAPLNTEAFF. CDR3 DNA sequence: TGTGCCATCCCCCCCCGCGAGGGAGCGCCTTTGAACACTGAAGCTTTCTTT.

The chain employs TRBV5-4 and TRBJ2-1; D is possibly TRBD2 (7 bases). Per the germline V gene, CDR1 is SGHNT and CDR2 is YYREEE (reference sequence). Trimming pared 3 bases from V and 6 bases from J, leaving 13 bases between. This CDR3 has 14 residues. CDR3 coding DNA: TGTGCCAGCAGCTCCTCAGGGGAGGGCAATGAGCAGTTCTTC. It translates to CASSSSGEGNEQFF.

J is TRBJ2-1 and V is TRBV19; 11 positions agree with TRBD2. Per germline, CDR1 LNHDA and CDR2 SQIVND (reference sequence). Trimming at V came to 5 bases and at J to 5 bases, leaving 2 bases not matched to a gene. The CDR3 covers 14 residues. The CDR3 sequence: CASSRTSGHNEQFF. CDR3 sequence (DNA): TGTGCCAGTAGTCGGACTAGCGGGCACAATGAGCAGTTCTTC.

The V call is TRBV28, the J call TRBJ2-3; TRBD1 is a possible D gene (5 bases). V lost 6 bases, J lost 8 bases, and 12 bases lay in between. This CDR3 is 12 amino acids long. Per the germline V gene, CDR1 is MDHEN and CDR2 is SYDVKM. The CDR3 bases are TGTGCCAGCAGCCTCAGGGTGCCTACGCAGTATTTT. Protein: CASSLRVPTQYF. Full variable domain (rest looked up from reference TRBV28 and TRBJ2-3): DVKVTQSSRYLVKRTGEKVFLECVQDMDHENMFWYRQDPGLGLRLIYFSYDVKMKEKGDIPEGYSVSREKKERFSLILESASTNQTSMYLCASSLRVPTQYFGPGTRLTVL.

The gene calls are TRBV6-5 and TRBJ1-3, with D possibly TRBD1 on 5 matching bases. Trimming removed 6 bases from V and 2 bases from J, with 8 bases in between. The germline gives CDR1 MNHEY, CDR2 SVGAGI. There are 13 residues in the CDR3. The chain's CDR3 is CASRGPPGNTIYF. CDR3 in DNA: TGTGCCAGCAGGGGGCCCCCTGGAAACACCATATATTTT.

Written as DNA, the CDR3 is TGTGCCAGTAGTACGCCGGGACCCGATTATGGCTACACCTTC. The encoded protein is CASSTPGPDYGYTF. The chain is built from TRBV19 and TRBJ1-2; D perhaps matches TRBD1 (5 bases). CDR3 length: 14 residues. The V and J ends lost 4 bases and 5 bases respectively, with 14 bases between them. The V gene's germline CDR1 is LNHDA and CDR2 SQIVND (reference sequence).

V usage is TRBV29-1 and J usage is TRBJ2-7, with 9 bases matching TRBD2. This CDR3 has 21 amino acids. Losses at the gene ends were 4 bases for V and 5 bases for J; bases not matched to a gene: 30. Germline CDR1 and CDR2: SQVTM and ANQGSEA. The CDR3 protein is CSVGRPLDSGEGSGRYHEQYF. The CDR3 region has the DNA TGCAGCGTTGGTCGGCCCCTGGATAGCGGGGAAGGTAGCGGGAGATATCACGAGCAGTACTTC.

The chain joins TRBV28 to TRBJ2-1; the D is unclear. The ends were cut back, 7 bases at V and 0 bases at J, with 19 bases in the middle. The CDR3 is 17 amino acids. Germline V gives CDR1 MDHEN, CDR2 SYDVKM. The CDR3 DNA reads as TGTGCCAGCACCCCCCTTCGCCCCCTTGCCTCCTACAATGAGCAGTTCTTC. It translates to CASTPLRPLASYNEQFF.